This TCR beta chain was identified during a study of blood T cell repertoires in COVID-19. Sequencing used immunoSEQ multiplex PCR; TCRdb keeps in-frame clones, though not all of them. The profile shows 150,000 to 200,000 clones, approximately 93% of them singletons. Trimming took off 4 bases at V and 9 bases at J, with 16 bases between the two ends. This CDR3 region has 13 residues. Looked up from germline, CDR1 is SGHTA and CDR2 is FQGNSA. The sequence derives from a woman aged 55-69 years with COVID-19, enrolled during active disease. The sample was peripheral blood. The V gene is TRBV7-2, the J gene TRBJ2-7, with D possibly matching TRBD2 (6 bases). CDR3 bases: TGTGCCAGCAGCTCCAGAGGAGGGGCGGGGCAGTACTTC. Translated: CASSSRGGAGQYF.